Each of the 20 T cell receptor beta chains below was sequenced from the same sample in a study of blood T cells in healthy people across ages. Alongside a J-beta primer mix, a sample-barcoded 5' primer served in a second PCR lasting roughly 7 to 11 cycles. TCRdb used MiXCR to reprocess the 5' RACE reads, holding one entry per CDR3 protein. The sample yields about a million distinct CDR3 sequences, more than 30% seen once. The specimen was blood. The receptors come from a man between 18 and 35 years old in good health.

The gene calls are TRBV20-1 and TRBJ2-3; 10 bases align to TRBD2. The V gene end was trimmed by 5 bases and the J gene end by 2 bases; junction bases not matched to a gene: 10. CDR1 and CDR2 (germline): DFQATT, SNEGSKA (reference sequence). The CDR3 consists of 16 residues. The DNA of the CDR3 is TGCAGTGCTGTCATCCATCTAGCGGGGGACACAGATACGCAGTATTTT. It codes for CSAVIHLAGDTDTQYF.

V usage is TRBV4-1 and J usage is TRBJ1-5; unclear D gene. The CDR3 runs to 13 residues. The germline CDR1 and CDR2 sequences are MGHRA and YSYEKL. The germline V and J ends were trimmed by 0 bases and 5 bases, with 5 bases remaining between them. The CDR3 bases are TGCGCCAGCAGCCAAGACCACGATCAGCCCCAGCATTTT. This sequence encodes CASSQDHDQPQHF.

In this sample, this clonotype turned up a few times. The V and J genes are TRBV7-9 and TRBJ1-1, with 7 bases matching TRBD1. Germline V gene data show CDR1 as SEHNR and CDR2 as FQNEAQ (reference sequence). V lost 5 bases, J lost 0 bases, and 3 bases stayed unmatched. This CDR3 is built from 14 residues. This CDR3 is CASSVRGLNTEAFF. The CDR3 coding sequence is TGTGCCAGCAGCGTCAGGGGGTTGAACACTGAAGCTTTCTTT.

This chain uses TRBV4-2 with TRBJ2-7, with D perhaps TRBD1 (5 bases). This CDR3 spans 15 amino acids. Germline-derived CDR1 and CDR2 are LGHNA and YNFKEQ. V dropped 1 base and J dropped 5 bases, with 15 bases sitting between them. Here the CDR3 reads CASSQVGQGVNEQYF. The CDR3 DNA follows: TGTGCCAGCAGCCAAGTAGGGCAGGGTGTGAACGAGCAGTACTTC.

The chain joins TRBV6-2 or TRBV6-3 to TRBJ1-2; maybe TRBD1 (6 bases). CDR3 length equals 12 residues. Between the trimmed V and J ends, which lost 5 bases and 9 bases, there was a span of 13 bases. Germline lookup yields CDR1 MNHEY and CDR2 SVGEGT. The CDR3 reads CASSLLGGRYTF. The CDR3 DNA is TGTGCCAGCAGTCTCCTCGGGGGGCGCTACACCTTC.

This sequence joins TRBV5-1 and TRBJ2-3; unclear D gene. The germline V gene encodes CDR1 SGHRS and CDR2 YFSETQ. The CDR3 runs to 17 residues. V shed 0 bases and J shed 2 bases, with 16 bases lying between them. Written as DNA, the CDR3 is TGCGCCAGCAGCTTGGAGTTCGGCAGGCTTGACACAGATACGCAGTATTTT. As protein: CASSLEFGRLDTDTQYF. The full variable domain, rest sourced from reference TRBV5-1 and TRBJ2-3, is KAGVTQTPRYLIKTRGQQVTLSCSPISGHRSVSWYQQTPGQGLQFLFEYFSETQRNKGNFPGRFSGRQFSNSRSEMNVSTLELGDSALYLCASSLEFGRLDTDTQYFGPGTRLTVL.

In its sample, this clonotype was seen many times. V is TRBV4-3 and J is TRBJ2-3; unclear D gene. The V gene lost 0 bases and the J gene lost 0 bases, with 7 bases spanning the gap. The CDR3 runs 15 residues. In germline, CDR1 is LGHNA, CDR2 YSLEER. Written as DNA, the CDR3 is TGCGCCAGCAGCCAAGAACCCAGTAGCACAGATACGCAGTATTTT. Translation: CASSQEPSSTDTQYF.

The V and J genes are TRBV7-2 and TRBJ1-2, with D perhaps matching TRBD1 (5 bases). Deletions cut 6 bases from V and 8 bases from J, with 28 bases between. The CDR3 is 17 residues long. Germline V gene lookup returns CDR1 SGHTA and CDR2 FQGNSA. The CDR3 DNA is TGTGCCAGCAGTCCTAGTCTCTTCCAGGGCGGCTATAGAGGCTACACCTTC. It yields the protein CASSPSLFQGGYRGYTF.

There are a few counts of this clonotype. The gene calls are TRBV7-2 and TRBJ2-3; D not certain. The germline gives CDR1 SGHTA, CDR2 FQGNSA. The CDR3 has 15 amino acids. Trimming stripped 0 bases from V and 5 bases from J, with 12 bases between. The CDR3 DNA follows: TGTGCCAGCAGCTTAGCTACCCGCCAGGTAGATACGCAGTATTTT. This codes for CASSLATRQVDTQYF.

In its sample, this clonotype was seen many times. The genes are TRBV20-1 and TRBJ1-2; no definite D call. Trimming removed 5 bases from V and 6 bases from J, with 22 bases in between. Germline CDR1 and CDR2: DFQATT and SNEGSKA (reference sequence). CDR3 length: 15 amino acids. CDR3 nucleotides: TGCAGTGCTCCTCGGACGTCCCATTCACCTCATGGCTACACCTTC. Translation: CSAPRTSHSPHGYTF.

This clonotype came up many times. V is TRBV10-3 and J is TRBJ2-1, with 9 positions matching TRBD1. V was clipped by 5 bases and J by 2 bases; unmatched bases: 4. CDR3 length: 15 residues. CDR1 and CDR2 from the germline V gene are ENHRY and SYGVKD. The CDR3 region is CAISKGQGPYNEQFF. CDR3 nucleotide sequence: TGTGCCATCAGTAAGGGACAGGGTCCCTACAATGAGCAGTTCTTC.

V is TRBV5-6 and J is TRBJ2-7, with a possible D match to TRBD1 (6 bases). Matching the DNA end better, TRBJ2-5 makes the J call doubtful. The CDR3 has 14 amino acids. Germline loops: CDR1 SGHDT, CDR2 YYEEEE. In DNA, the CDR3 is TGTGCCAGCAGCGCCCCCAGGACAGAAGAGACCCAGTACTTC. Translation gives CASSAPRTEETQYF.

This clonotype was detected a few times. This chain uses TRBV9 with TRBJ2-1; possible D gene TRBD1, 5 bases. The germline gives CDR1 SGDLS, CDR2 YYNGEE. V was trimmed by 3 bases and J by 7 bases, leaving 20 bases between them. The CDR3 sequence is 16 residues long. CDR3 coding DNA: TGTGCCAGCAGCGGCCCGACAGTGGGCGTGGGTAATGAGCAGTTCTTC. Protein product: CASSGPTVGVGNEQFF.

This clonotype has only a few counts. The chain recombines TRBV27 with TRBJ2-1; the D is unclear. This CDR3 spans 14 amino acids. V gave up 5 bases and J gave up 5 bases, with 13 bases separating them. CDR1 and CDR2 from the germline V gene are MNHEY and SMNVEV (reference sequence). The DNA of the CDR3 is TGTGCCAGCAGTCCGCCCCTCTTGAACAATGAGCAGTTCTTC. It translates to CASSPPLLNNEQFF.

V is TRBV7-2 and J is TRBJ2-3; 9 nucleotides align to TRBD2. This CDR3 is built from 16 residues. Germline V CDR1 and CDR2: SGHTA, FQGNSA. Trimming took 3 bases from V and 6 from J; bases not matched to a gene: 10. The CDR3: CASSFVGGGAPDTQYF. CDR3 nucleotide sequence: TGTGCCAGCAGCTTTGTCGGCGGGGGGGCTCCTGATACGCAGTATTTT.

This clonotype has a handful of counts. The rearrangement links TRBV7-9 to TRBJ2-3, with unresolved D. The CDR3 is made up of 14 amino acids. From germline, CDR1 is SEHNR and CDR2 FQNEAQ (reference sequence). Trimming removed 4 bases at V and 3 bases at J, with 11 bases between. The CDR3 sequence is CASSSNTATDTQYF. The CDR3 region has the DNA TGTGCCAGCAGCTCCAACACAGCTACAGATACGCAGTATTTT.

The CDR3 protein is CASSLRDLDNQPQHF. The CDR3 coding sequence is TGTGCCAGCAGCTTAAGGGATTTGGACAATCAGCCCCAGCATTTT. This rearrangement joins TRBV7-2 to TRBJ1-5; D is ambiguous. Germline V gene sequence: CDR1 SGHTA, CDR2 FQGNSA. Trimming cost V 2 bases and J 3 bases, with 11 bases left between them. The CDR3 sequence is 15 residues long.

The chain joins TRBV11-2 to TRBJ2-7, with D perhaps TRBD2 (6 bases). CDR1 and CDR2 from the germline V gene are SGHAT and FQNNGV. With 1 base removed from V and 7 bases from J, the gap between germline ends came to 11 bases. The CDR3 length is 13 residues. The CDR3 is CASSLATRDEQYF. The CDR3 DNA sequence: TGTGCCAGCAGCTTAGCGACTAGAGATGAGCAGTACTTC.

This clonotype has only a few counts. This chain uses TRBV30 with TRBJ1-1; possible D gene TRBD1, 5 bases. Per germline, CDR1 GTSNPN and CDR2 SVGIG (reference sequence). With 2 bases removed from V and 0 bases from J, the gap between germline ends came to 16 bases. This CDR3 spans 16 amino acids. The chain's CDR3 is CAWSTGARGMNTEAFF. The CDR3 nucleotides read TGTGCCTGGAGTACTGGGGCGAGAGGGATGAACACTGAAGCTTTCTTT. The full variable domain, completed using reference TRBV30 and TRBJ1-1, is SQTIHQWPATLVQPVGSPLSLECTVEGTSNPNLYWYRQAAGRGLQLLFYSVGIGQISSEVPQNLSASRPQDRQFILSSKKLLLSDSGFYLCAWSTGARGMNTEAFFGQGTRLTVV.

In its sample, this clonotype was seen a few times. This sequence joins TRBV2 and TRBJ2-1; D remains unclear. The CDR3 consists of 15 residues. Trimming shortened V by 4 bases and J by 0 bases, and 10 bases separated the two germline ends. The germline CDR1 and CDR2 sequences are SNHLY and FYNNEI. The CDR3 region is CASSGPVSSYNEQFF. The CDR3 coding sequence is TGTGCCAGCAGTGGCCCAGTGAGCTCCTACAATGAGCAGTTCTTC.